The clone carrying this TCR beta chain came up many times. Its antigen is unknown. To make TCR beta libraries, researchers used iRepertoire HTBI primers and Arm-PCR of CDR3 regions. One entry per CDR3 protein results from TCRdb running MiXCR on the multiplex PCR reads. The repertoire has 520,000 or so distinct CDR3 sequences, around 12% of them found once; the top ten carry around 10%. This CDR3 is 15 amino acids long. The V gene lost 1 base and the J gene lost 2 bases, with 11 bases spanning the gap. Germline CDR1 is MNHEY and CDR2 is SMNVEV (reference sequence). This sample was included in a study of regulatory T cells in long-lasting Graves disease. Findings of the study overall: Newly diagnosed patients had higher TCR diversity than persistent Graves' patients did.

Time point described: newly diagnosed GD, antithyroid drugs for less than 3 months. PBMC RNA was the source of the TCR library. Tubes containing EDTA received around 9.9 milliliters of drawn peripheral blood. This sample was also put to use in a study of T cells in Graves' hyperthyroidism and ophthalmopathy. That paper adds: First-round RT-PCR with HTBI primers amplified the TCR CDR3 region.

The clonotype originates from a woman between 25 and 40 years old with Graves disease. The chain recombines TRBV27 with TRBJ2-5, with TRBD2 as a possible D gene (6 bases). Sequencing used peripheral blood mononuclear cells (PBMCs), obtained at new diagnosis, from a patient treated with antithyroid drugs. The CDR3: CASSLLGGPQETQYF. CDR3 DNA: TGTGCCAGCAGTTTATTGGGGGGACCTCAAGAGACCCAGTACTTC.